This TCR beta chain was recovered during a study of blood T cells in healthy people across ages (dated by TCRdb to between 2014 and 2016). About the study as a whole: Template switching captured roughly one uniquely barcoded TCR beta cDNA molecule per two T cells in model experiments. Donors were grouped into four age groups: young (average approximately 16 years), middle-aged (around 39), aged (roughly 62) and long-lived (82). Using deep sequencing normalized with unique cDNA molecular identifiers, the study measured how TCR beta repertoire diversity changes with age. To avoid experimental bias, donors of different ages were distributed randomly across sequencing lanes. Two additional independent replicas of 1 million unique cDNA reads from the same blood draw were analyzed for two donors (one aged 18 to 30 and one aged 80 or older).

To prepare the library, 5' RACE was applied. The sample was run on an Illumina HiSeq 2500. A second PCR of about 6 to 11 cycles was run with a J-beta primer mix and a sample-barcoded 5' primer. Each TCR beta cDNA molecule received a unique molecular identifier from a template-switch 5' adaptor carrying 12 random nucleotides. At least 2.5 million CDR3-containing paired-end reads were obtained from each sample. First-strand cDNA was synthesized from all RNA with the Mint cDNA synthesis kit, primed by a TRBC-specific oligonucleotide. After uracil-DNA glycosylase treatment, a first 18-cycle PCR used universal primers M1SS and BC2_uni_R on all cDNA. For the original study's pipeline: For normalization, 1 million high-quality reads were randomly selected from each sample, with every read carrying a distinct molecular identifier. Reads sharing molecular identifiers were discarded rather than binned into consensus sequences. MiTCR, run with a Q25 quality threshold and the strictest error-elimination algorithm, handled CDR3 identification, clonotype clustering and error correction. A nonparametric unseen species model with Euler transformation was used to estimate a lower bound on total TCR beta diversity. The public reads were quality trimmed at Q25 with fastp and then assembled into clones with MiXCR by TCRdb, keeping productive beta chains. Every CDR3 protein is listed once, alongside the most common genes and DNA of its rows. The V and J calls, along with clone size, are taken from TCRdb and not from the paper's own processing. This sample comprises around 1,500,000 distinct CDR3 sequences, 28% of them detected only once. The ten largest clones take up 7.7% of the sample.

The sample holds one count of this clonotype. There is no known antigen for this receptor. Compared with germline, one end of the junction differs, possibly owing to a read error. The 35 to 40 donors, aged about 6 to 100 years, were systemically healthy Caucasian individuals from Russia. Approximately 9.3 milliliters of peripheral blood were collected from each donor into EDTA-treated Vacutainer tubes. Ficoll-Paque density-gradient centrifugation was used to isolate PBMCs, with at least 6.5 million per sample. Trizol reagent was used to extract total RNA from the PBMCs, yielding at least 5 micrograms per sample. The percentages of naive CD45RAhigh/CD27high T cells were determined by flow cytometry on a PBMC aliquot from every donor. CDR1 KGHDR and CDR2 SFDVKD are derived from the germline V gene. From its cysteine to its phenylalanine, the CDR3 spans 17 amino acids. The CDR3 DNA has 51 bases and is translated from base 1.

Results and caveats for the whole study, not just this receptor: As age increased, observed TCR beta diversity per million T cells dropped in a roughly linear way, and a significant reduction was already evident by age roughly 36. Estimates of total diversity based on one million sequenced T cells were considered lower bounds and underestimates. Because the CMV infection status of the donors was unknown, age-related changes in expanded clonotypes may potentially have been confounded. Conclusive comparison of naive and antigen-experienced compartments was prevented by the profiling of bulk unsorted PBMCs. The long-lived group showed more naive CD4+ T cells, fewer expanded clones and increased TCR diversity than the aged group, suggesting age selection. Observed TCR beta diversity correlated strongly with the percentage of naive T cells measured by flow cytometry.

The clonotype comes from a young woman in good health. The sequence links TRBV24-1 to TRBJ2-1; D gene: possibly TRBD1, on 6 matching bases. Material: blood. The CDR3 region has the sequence CATTDSPIGGSYNEQFF. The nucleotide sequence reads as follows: TGTGCCACCACTGATTCCCCTATAGGGGGCTCCTACAATGAGCAGTTCTTC.